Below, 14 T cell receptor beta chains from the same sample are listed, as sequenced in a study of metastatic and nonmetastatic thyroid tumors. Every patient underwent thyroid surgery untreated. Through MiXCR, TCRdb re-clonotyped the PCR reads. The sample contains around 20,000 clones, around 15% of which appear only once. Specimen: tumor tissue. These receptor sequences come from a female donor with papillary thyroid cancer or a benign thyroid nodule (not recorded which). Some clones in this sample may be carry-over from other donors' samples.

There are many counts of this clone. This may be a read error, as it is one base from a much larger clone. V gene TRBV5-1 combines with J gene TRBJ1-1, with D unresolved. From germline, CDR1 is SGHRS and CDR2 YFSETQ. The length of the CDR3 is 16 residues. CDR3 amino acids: CVSSLNPPTGNTEAFF. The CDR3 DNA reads TGCGTCAGCAGCTTGAATCCGCCGACTGGGAACACTGAAGCTTTCTTT.

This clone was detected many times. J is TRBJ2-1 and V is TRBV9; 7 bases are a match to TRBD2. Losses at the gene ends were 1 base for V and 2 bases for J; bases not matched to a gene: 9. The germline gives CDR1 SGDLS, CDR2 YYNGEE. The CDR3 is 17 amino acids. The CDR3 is CASSVSVGTTTYNEQFF. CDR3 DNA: TGTGCCAGCAGCGTAAGTGTTGGGACTACCACCTACAATGAGCAGTTCTTC.

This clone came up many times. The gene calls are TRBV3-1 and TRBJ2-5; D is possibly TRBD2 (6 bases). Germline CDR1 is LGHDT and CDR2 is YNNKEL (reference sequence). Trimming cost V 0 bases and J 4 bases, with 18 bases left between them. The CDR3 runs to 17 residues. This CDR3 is CASSQEKPSTRSETQYF. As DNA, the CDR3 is TGTGCCAGCAGCCAAGAAAAACCTTCGACTAGATCAGAGACCCAGTACTTC.

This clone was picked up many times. The CDR3 DNA follows: TGTGCCAGCAGCCAAGGAGGAAGTGGGGCCCAAGAGACCCAGTACTTC. It encodes CASSQGGSGAQETQYF. This sequence joins TRBV4-2 and TRBJ2-5, with D maybe TRBD1 (5 bases). V dropped 1 base and J dropped 1 base, with 13 bases sitting between them. The germline gives CDR1 LGHNA, CDR2 YNFKEQ. The CDR3 has 16 amino acids.

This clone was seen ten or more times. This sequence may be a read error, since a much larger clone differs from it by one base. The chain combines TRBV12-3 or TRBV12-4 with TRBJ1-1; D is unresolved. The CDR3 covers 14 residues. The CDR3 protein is CTSKSPTQNTEAFF. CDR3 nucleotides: TGTACCAGCAAATCCCCGACACAAAACACTGAAGCTTTCTTT.

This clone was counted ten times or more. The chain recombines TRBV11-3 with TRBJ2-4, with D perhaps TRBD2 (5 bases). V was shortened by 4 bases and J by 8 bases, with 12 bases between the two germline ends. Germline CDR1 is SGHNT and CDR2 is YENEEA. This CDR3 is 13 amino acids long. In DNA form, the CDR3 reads TGTGCCAGCAGCTCAAATATGGGAGACATTCAGTACTTC. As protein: CASSSNMGDIQYF.

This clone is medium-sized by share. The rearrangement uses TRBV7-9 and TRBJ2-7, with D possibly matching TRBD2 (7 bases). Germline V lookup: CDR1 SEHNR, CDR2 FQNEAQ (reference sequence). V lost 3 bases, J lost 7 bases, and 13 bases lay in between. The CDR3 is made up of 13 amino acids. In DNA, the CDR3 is TGTGCCAGCAGCTTCCGGGGGGCGGGTGAGCAGTACTTC. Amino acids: CASSFRGAGEQYF.

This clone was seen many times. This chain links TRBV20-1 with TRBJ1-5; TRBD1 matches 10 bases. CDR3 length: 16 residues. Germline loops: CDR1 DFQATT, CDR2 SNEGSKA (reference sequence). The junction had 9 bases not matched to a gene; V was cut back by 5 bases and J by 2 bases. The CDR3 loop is CSARPPGTGGNQPQHF. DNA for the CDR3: TGCAGTGCTCGTCCCCCCGGGACAGGGGGCAATCAGCCCCAGCATTTT.

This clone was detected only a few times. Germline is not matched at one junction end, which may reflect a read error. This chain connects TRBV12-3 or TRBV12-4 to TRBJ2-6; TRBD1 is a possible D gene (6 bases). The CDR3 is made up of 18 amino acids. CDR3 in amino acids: CASASKTGSISEANILTF. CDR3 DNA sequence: TGTGCCAGCGCCTCGAAGACAGGATCGATCTCTGAGGCCAACATCCTGACTTTC.

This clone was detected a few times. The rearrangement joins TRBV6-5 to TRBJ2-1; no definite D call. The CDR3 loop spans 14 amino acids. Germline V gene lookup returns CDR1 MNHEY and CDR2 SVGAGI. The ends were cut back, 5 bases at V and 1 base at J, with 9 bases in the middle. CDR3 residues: CASSNVASYNEQFF. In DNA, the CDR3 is TGTGCCAGCAGTAACGTTGCTTCCTACAATGAGCAGTTCTTC.

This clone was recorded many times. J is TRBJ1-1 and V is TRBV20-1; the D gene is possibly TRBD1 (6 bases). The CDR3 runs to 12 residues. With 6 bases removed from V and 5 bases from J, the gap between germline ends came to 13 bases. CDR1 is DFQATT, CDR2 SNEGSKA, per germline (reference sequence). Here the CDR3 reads CSANTGMTEAFF. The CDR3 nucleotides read TGCAGTGCCAACACAGGGATGACTGAAGCTTTCTTT.

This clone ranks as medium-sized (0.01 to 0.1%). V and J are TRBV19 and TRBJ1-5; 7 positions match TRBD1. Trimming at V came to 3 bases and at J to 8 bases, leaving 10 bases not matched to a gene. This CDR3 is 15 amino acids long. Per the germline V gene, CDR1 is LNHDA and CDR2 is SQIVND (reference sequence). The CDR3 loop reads CASSMGRRGREPQHF. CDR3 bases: TGTGCCAGTAGTATGGGGAGGAGGGGGCGCGAGCCCCAGCATTTT.

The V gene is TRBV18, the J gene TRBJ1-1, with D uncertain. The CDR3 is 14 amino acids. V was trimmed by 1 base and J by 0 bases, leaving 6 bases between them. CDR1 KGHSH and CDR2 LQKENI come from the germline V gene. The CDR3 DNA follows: TGTGCCAGCTCACCACAGGCCCTGAACACTGAAGCTTTCTTT. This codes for CASSPQALNTEAFF.

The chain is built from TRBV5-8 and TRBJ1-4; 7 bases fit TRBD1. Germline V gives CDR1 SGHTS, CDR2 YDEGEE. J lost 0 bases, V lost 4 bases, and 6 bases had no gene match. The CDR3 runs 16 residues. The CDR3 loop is CASSQGQVATNEKLFF. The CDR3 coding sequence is TGTGCCAGCAGCCAAGGACAGGTCGCAACTAATGAAAAACTGTTTTTT.